The present TCR beta chain was sequenced within a study of blood T cell repertoires in COVID-19. For the study at large: In each case, the material was cDNA or gDNA derived from T cells, B-cell-depleted T cells, or PBMCs.

Either two negative PCRs, clearance, or symptom resolution qualified Cohort 3 donors as recovered. V lost 0 bases and J lost 4; bases outside the gene matches: 5. From germline, CDR1 is LNHDA and CDR2 SQIVND (reference sequence). This CDR3 has 15 amino acids. As processed by the authors: Reference gene primer amplification gave estimated nucleated cell counts. Only in-frame clones appear in the TCRdb table, and some are missing; sequencing was by immunoSEQ multiplex PCR. That table furnishes V, J and clone size, whereas the DNA furnished D and trimming. The table lists 130,000 to 150,000 clones, approximately 80% of them singletons, with more than 5% in the top ten.

The chain is built from TRBV19 and TRBJ1-2, with 7 bases lining up with TRBD1. Sample: PBMCs or T cells enriched from blood (not recorded which). The TCR originated in a woman in her 40s who had recovered from COVID-19. Here the CDR3 DNA reads TGTGCCAGTAGTATAGAGGTGGGACAGCCCTATGGCTACACCTTC. Protein: CASSIEVGQPYGYTF.